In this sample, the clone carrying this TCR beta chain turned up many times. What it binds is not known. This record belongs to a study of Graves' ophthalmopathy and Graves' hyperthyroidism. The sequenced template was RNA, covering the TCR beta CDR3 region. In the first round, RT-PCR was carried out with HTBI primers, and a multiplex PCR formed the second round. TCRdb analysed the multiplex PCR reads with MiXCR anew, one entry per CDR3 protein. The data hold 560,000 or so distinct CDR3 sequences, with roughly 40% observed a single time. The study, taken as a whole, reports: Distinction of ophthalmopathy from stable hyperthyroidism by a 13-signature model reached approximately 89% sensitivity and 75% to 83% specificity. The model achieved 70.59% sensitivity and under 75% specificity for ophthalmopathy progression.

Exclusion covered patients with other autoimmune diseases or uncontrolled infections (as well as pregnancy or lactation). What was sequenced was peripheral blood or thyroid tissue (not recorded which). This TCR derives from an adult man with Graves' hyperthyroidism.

The CDR3 reads CASSQEPGQGRGSPLHF. Here the CDR3 DNA reads TGCGCCAGCAGCCAAGAGCCGGGACAGGGTAGGGGTTCACCCCTCCACTTT. The chain couples TRBV4-1 to TRBJ1-6, with TRBD1 identical over 9 bases. The germline V gene has CDR1 MGHRA and CDR2 YSYEKL. This CDR3 is 17 amino acids long. The ends lost 0 bases at V and 9 bases at J; junction bases unmatched: 9.